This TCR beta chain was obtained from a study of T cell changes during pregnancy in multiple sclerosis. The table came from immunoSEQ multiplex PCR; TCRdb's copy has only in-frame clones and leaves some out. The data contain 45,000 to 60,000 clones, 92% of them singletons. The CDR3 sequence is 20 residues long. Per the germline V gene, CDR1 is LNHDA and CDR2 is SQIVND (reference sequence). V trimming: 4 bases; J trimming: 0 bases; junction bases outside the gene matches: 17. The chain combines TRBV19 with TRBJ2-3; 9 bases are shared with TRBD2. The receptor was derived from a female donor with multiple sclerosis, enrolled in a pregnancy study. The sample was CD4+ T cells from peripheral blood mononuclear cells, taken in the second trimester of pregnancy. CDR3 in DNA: TGTGCCAGTAGTAGGGGACCTCTAGCGGGATATGAGGCTAGCACAGATACGCAGTATTTT. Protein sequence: CASSRGPLAGYEASTDTQYF.